This T cell receptor beta chain was obtained from a study of tumor and adjacent non-tumor tissue in lung cancer. Study at large: Histology: around 13 adenocarcinoma, a couple of squamous cell carcinoma, 1 small cell lung cancer. Study conclusions and caveats: Higher tumor TCR diversity was associated with shorter survival. In normal lung, the top 100 clones were significantly more dominant than in tumor.

This sample's RNA came from whole unsorted tissue. Donors were chemotherapy-naive, newly diagnosed lung cancer surgical patients in China, August–late 2014. The library came from three nested PCR rounds adapted from ARM-PCR protocols. TCRdb ran MiXCR on the multiplex PCR reads and lists one entry per CDR3 protein. The data hold 78,000 or so distinct CDR3 sequences, with roughly 76% observed a single time. Note on this clonotype: The antigen remains undetermined.

Germline V lookup: CDR1 MNHEY, CDR2 SVGAGI. The ends lost 6 bases at V and 9 bases at J; junction bases unmatched: 7. The CDR3 extends over 12 amino acids. The chain links TRBV6-5 to TRBJ1-1; 7 positions match TRBD1. This clonotype originated in a woman in her fifties or sixties with non-small cell lung cancer. The sequenced sample consisted of lung tumor tissue. This CDR3 is CASSLRGVQAFF. The DNA of the CDR3 is TGTGCCAGCAGCCTCAGGGGGGTTCAAGCTTTCTTT.